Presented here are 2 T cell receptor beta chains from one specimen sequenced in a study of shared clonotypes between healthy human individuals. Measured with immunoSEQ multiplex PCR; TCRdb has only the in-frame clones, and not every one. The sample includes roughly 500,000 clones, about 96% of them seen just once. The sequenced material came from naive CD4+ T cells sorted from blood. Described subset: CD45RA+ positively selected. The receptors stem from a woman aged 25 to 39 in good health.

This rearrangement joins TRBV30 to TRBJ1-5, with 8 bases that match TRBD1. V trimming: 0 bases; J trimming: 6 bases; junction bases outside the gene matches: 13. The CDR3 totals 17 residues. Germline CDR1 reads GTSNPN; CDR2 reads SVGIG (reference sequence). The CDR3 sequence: CAWSVRVAAGGFQPQHF. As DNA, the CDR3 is TGTGCCTGGAGTGTACGCGTAGCGGCAGGGGGCTTTCAGCCCCAGCATTTT.

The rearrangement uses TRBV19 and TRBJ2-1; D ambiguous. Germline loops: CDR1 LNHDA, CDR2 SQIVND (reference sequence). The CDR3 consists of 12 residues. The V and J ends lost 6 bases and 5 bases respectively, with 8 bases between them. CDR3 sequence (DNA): TGTGCCAGTAGGTCGAGACACAATGAGCAGTTCTTC. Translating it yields CASRSRHNEQFF.